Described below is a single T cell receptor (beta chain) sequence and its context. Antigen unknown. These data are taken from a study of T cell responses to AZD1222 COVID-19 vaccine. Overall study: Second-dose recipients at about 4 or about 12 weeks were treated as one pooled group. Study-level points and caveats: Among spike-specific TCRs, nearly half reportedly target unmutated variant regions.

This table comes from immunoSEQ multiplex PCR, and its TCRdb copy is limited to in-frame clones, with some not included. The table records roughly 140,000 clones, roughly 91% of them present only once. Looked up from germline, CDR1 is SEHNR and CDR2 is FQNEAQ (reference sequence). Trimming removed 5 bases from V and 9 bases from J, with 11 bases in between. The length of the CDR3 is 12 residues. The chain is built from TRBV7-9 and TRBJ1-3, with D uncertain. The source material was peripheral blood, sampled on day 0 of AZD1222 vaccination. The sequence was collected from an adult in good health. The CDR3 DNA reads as TGTGCCAGCAGCCCCGATCTAGGCACCATATATTTT. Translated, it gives CASSPDLGTIYF.